Described below is a single TCR beta chain sequence and its context. This may stem from a read error, because a much larger clone lies one nucleotide away. The source of the sample is a study of tumor-infiltrating lymphocytes in primary liver carcinoma. The germline CDR1 and CDR2 sequences are SQVTM and ANQGSEA. The CDR3 is 14 amino acids. V gave up 4 bases and J gave up 4 bases; unmatched junction bases: 6. Using a constant-region primer together with ProtoScript II reverse transcriptase, TCR beta cDNA was made from roughly 500 ng of total RNA. The TCR beta library was amplified through three nested multiplex PCR rounds in a modified ARM-PCR procedure. Investigators reported that the first two PCR rounds, at about 9 cycles each, used TRBV1-TRBV30 forward primers with a C-beta reverse primer. TCRdb reprocessed the multiplex PCR reads with MiXCR, giving one entry per CDR3 protein. The table records 180,000 or so distinct CDR3 sequences, roughly three fifths of them present only once.

The researchers obtained blood RNA from unsorted whole blood and also extracted germline DNA. Blood samples of around 3.7 milliliters were drawn preoperatively. This chain joins TRBV29-1 and TRBJ2-3, with TRBD1 matching 9 bases. This clonotype was sampled from a man aged 35-49 years with primary liver carcinoma and hepatitis B virus infection. The sequenced sample consisted of peripheral blood. The CDR3 region has the DNA TGCAGCGTTGCCGGGACAGGGCTAGCAGATACGCAGTATTTT. It yields the protein CSVAGTGLADTQYF.